The entry that follows covers one T cell receptor (beta chain) sequence. The sample belongs to a study of blood T cell repertoires in COVID-19. Study-wide context: COVID-19 samples collected from the United States, Italy and Spain covered acute and convalescent phases.

Libraries were prepared by immunoSEQ multiplex PCR; TCRdb keeps only in-frame clonotypes and omits some of them. The sample includes about 330,000 clones, about 92% seen only once; the top ten take less than 20%. The cohort comprised adults aged roughly 18 to 90 years residing in 20 to 30 US areas. Cohort assignment relied on participant-reported clinical history. Cohort 3 donors were reported recovered after two negative PCRs, clearance, or symptom resolution. Input material: PBMCs or T cells enriched from blood (not recorded which). The receptor was isolated from a woman aged 30 to 39 who had recovered from COVID-19.

The DNA for the CDR3 is TGTGCCAGCAGTCTGACTAGCGACGACACCGGGGAGCTGTTTTTT. As protein: CASSLTSDDTGELFF. This chain uses TRBV5-4 with TRBJ2-2, with TRBD2 matching over 8 bases. Germline loops: CDR1 SGHNT, CDR2 YYREEE (reference sequence). The CDR3 is 15 amino acids. Trimming removed 5 bases from V and 3 bases from J; junction bases left unmatched: 6.